A single sample gave rise to the 25 T cell receptor beta chains below, sequenced in a study of control samples from healthy donors and cancer patients. TCRdb keeps only in-frame clones here, not all; method: immunoSEQ multiplex PCR. The sample consists of about 180,000 clones, around 90% of them appearing once. The sequencing sample was made of blood. The receptor source for this set is a man in his thirties or forties in good health.

This chain links TRBV6-5 with TRBJ2-7; D tentatively fits TRBD1 or TRBD2 (5 bases each). This CDR3 region has 13 residues. V dropped 8 bases and J dropped 2 bases, with 13 bases sitting between them. From germline, CDR1 is MNHEY and CDR2 SVGAGI. The CDR3 region has the DNA TGTGCCAGCCGCCGGGACGGGACCTACGAGCAGTACTTC. Protein: CASRRDGTYEQYF.

The J gene is TRBJ1-4, the V gene TRBV15; 7 bases are shared with TRBD1. The CDR3 is made up of 17 amino acids. The V gene end was trimmed by 3 bases and the J gene end by 6 bases; junction bases not matched to a gene: 13. Germline CDR1 LNHNV, CDR2 YYDKDF (reference sequence). CDR3 nucleotide sequence: TGTGCCACCAGCAGGTCCCTCCGACAGGGTCTGCATGAAAAACTGTTTTTT. This codes for CATSRSLRQGLHEKLFF.

The genes are TRBV27 and TRBJ2-1, with a possible D match to TRBD2 (7 bases). In germline, CDR1 is MNHEY, CDR2 SMNVEV (reference sequence). V lost 3 bases, J lost 8 bases, and 20 bases lay in between. CDR3 length equals 16 residues. The CDR3 here is CASSFPGGGSSYEQFF. CDR3 in DNA: TGTGCCAGCAGTTTTCCCGGGGGCGGGAGTTCATATGAGCAGTTCTTC.

The chain is built from TRBV3-1 (or the pseudogene TRBV3-2) and TRBJ2-1, with D perhaps being TRBD1 or TRBD2 (5 bases each). V shed 6 bases and J shed 2 bases, with 11 bases lying between them. The CDR3 has 14 residues. The V gene's germline CDR1 is LGHDT and CDR2 YNNKEL (reference sequence). This CDR3 reads CASRGTSPYNEQFF. The CDR3 nucleotides are TGTGCCAGCAGAGGGACCTCCCCCTACAATGAGCAGTTCTTC.

V gene TRBV3-1 (or the pseudogene TRBV3-2) combines with J gene TRBJ2-5; D is possibly TRBD2 (5 bases). CDR1 LGHDT and CDR2 YNNKEL come from the germline V gene (reference sequence). The V end was cut by 5 bases, the J end by 7 bases, with 20 bases between. The CDR3 spans 15 residues. The CDR3 DNA reads as TGTGCCAGCAGCTCCTGGGATGTTCCCGAGGGGACCCAGTACTTC. Amino acid sequence: CASSSWDVPEGTQYF.

This rearrangement joins TRBV7-2 to TRBJ2-7, with D possibly TRBD2 on 5 matching bases. The germline CDR1 and CDR2 sequences are SGHTA and FQGNSA. Trimming took 1 base from V and 7 from J, leaving 11 bases between them. This CDR3 is 13 amino acids long. The CDR3 spells CASSLVARDEQYF. CDR3 DNA: TGTGCCAGCAGCTTAGTAGCTCGGGATGAGCAGTACTTC.

This chain joins TRBV5-4 and TRBJ1-2; 10 bases are shared with TRBD1. CDR3 length: 13 residues. From germline, CDR1 is SGHNT and CDR2 YYREEE (reference sequence). Unmatched junction bases numbered 3, after V lost 4 bases and J lost 6 bases. The CDR3 protein is CASSTGTGDGYTF. Here the CDR3 DNA reads TGTGCCAGCAGCACCGGGACAGGGGATGGCTACACCTTC.

This clone was seen a handful of times. The V and J genes are TRBV7-2 and TRBJ2-7; D gene unclear. V was cut by 5 bases and J by 4 bases, with 12 bases left in between. The germline V gene has CDR1 SGHTA and CDR2 FQGNSA. The CDR3 sequence is 13 residues long. CDR3 residues: CASSDNLYYEQYF. DNA for the CDR3: TGTGCCAGCAGCGATAACCTATATTACGAGCAGTACTTC. The variable domain in full, completed from reference TRBV7-2 and TRBJ2-7, reads GAGVSQSPSNKVTEKGKDVELRCDPISGHTALYWYRQSLGQGLEFLIYFQGNSAPDKSGLPSDRFSAERTGGSVSTLTIQRTQQEDSAVYLCASSDNLYYEQYFGPGTRLTVT.

In this sample, this clone turned up a few times. The chain combines TRBV28 with TRBJ1-5; the D gene is possibly TRBD1 (6 bases). The CDR3 is 12 amino acids. The V gene's germline CDR1 is MDHEN and CDR2 SYDVKM. CDR3 region: CTTGSGNQPQHF. The CDR3, as DNA: TGTACCACAGGGAGTGGAAATCAGCCCCAGCATTTT.

The chain combines TRBV7-2 with TRBJ2-5, with TRBD2 matching over 7 bases. The CDR3 has 16 amino acids. The trim removed 2 bases at V and 9 bases at J, leaving 15 bases unmatched. Germline V gives CDR1 SGHTA, CDR2 FQGNSA. CDR3 DNA: TGTGCCAGCAGCTTAAGCAGCTCAGGACTAGGGAGGGCCCAGTACTTC. It translates to CASSLSSSGLGRAQYF. Filled out from reference TRBV7-2 and TRBJ2-5, the complete variable domain reads GAGVSQSPSNKVTEKGKDVELRCDPISGHTALYWYRQSLGQGLEFLIYFQGNSAPDKSGLPSDRFSAERTGGSVSTLTIQRTQQEDSAVYLCASSLSSSGLGRAQYFGPGTRLLVL.

The chain is built from TRBV11-2 and TRBJ1-1, with D hard to call. Trimming cost V 5 bases and J 0 bases, with 7 bases left between them. This CDR3 is 13 amino acids long. CDR1 and CDR2 from the germline V gene are SGHAT and FQNNGV. Written as DNA, the CDR3 is TGTGCCAGCAGCGCCCTGATGAACACTGAAGCTTTCTTT. Protein product: CASSALMNTEAFF.

The chain carries TRBV9 and TRBJ2-5; unclear D gene. Germline CDR1 is SGDLS and CDR2 is YYNGEE. This CDR3 region has 13 residues. Trimming pared 0 bases from V and 2 bases from J, leaving 5 bases between. The CDR3 sequence: CASSVEWQETQYF. Here the CDR3 DNA reads TGTGCCAGCAGCGTAGAGTGGCAAGAGACCCAGTACTTC.

The chain joins TRBV3-1 (or the pseudogene TRBV3-2) to TRBJ2-1; D not certain. V shed 3 bases and J shed 2 bases, with 11 bases lying between them. Germline V gene data show CDR1 as LGHDT and CDR2 as YNNKEL (reference sequence). CDR3 length: 15 amino acids. CDR3 in DNA: TGTGCCAGCAGCCAGCTAGGTACAACCTACAATGAGCAGTTCTTC. Amino acid sequence: CASSQLGTTYNEQFF.

The rearrangement joins TRBV9 to TRBJ1-6; D is ambiguous. CDR1 and CDR2 from the germline V gene are SGDLS and YYNGEE. CDR3 length: 14 amino acids. The germline V and J ends were trimmed by 0 bases and 10 bases, with 11 bases remaining between them. CDR3 sequence: CASSVEKGHSPLHF. Here the CDR3 DNA reads TGTGCCAGCAGCGTAGAGAAAGGGCACTCACCCCTCCACTTT.

The genes are TRBV28 and TRBJ2-7; D unclear. This CDR3 has 13 residues. Trimming stripped 7 bases from V and 2 bases from J, with 12 bases between. Germline V lookup: CDR1 MDHEN, CDR2 SYDVKM. CDR3 nucleotide sequence: TGTGCCAGCACCCGGGTTACCACCTACGAGCAGTACTTC. Encoded protein: CASTRVTTYEQYF.

The gene calls are TRBV3-1 (or the pseudogene TRBV3-2) and TRBJ2-7; 10 bases are a match to TRBD2. V trimming: 1 base; J trimming: 4 bases; junction bases outside the gene matches: 4. CDR1 is LGHDT, CDR2 YNNKEL, per germline (reference sequence). The CDR3 extends over 15 amino acids. As DNA, the CDR3 is TGTGCCAGCAGCCAAGTGTCTAGCGGGAGATACGAGCAGTACTTC. It translates to CASSQVSSGRYEQYF.

The chain carries TRBV19 and TRBJ1-5; a possible D gene is TRBD1 (6 bases). Germline CDR1 LNHDA, CDR2 SQIVND (reference sequence). CDR3 length equals 13 residues. The V end lost 5 bases, the J end lost 6 bases, and 11 bases lay between the germline ends. In DNA, the CDR3 is TGTGCCAGTAGTCCACAGGGTATTCAGCCCCAGCATTTT. Protein: CASSPQGIQPQHF.

In DNA form, the CDR3 reads TGTGCCAGCGGGTCCCGGGCTCCTGAGACCCAGTACTTC. Encoded protein: CASGSRAPETQYF. V is TRBV7-9 and J is TRBJ2-5; D gene uncertain. The germline gives CDR1 SEHNR, CDR2 FQNEAQ (reference sequence). V lost 8 bases, J lost 5 bases, and 15 bases lay in between. The CDR3 length is 13 residues.

The chain is built from TRBV6-5 and TRBJ1-2, with a weak D call TRBD1 (5 bases). The CDR3 length is 12 residues. Germline assignment: CDR1 MNHEY and CDR2 SVGAGI. With 8 bases removed from V and 7 bases from J, the gap between germline ends came to 14 bases. This CDR3 is CASAEGAFGYTF. The CDR3 nucleotides read TGTGCCAGCGCGGAAGGGGCGTTTGGCTACACCTTC.

The DNA for the CDR3 is TGTGCCAGCAGCACCAACTACGAGCAGTACTTC. This codes for CASSTNYEQYF. V and J are TRBV7-8 and TRBJ2-7; D call uncertain. The CDR3 is made up of 11 amino acids. Between the trimmed V and J ends, which lost 5 bases and 3 bases, there was a span of 5 bases. Germline lookup yields CDR1 SGHVS and CDR2 FQNEAQ.

CDR3 nucleotide sequence: TGCGCCAGCAGTGTTGGGACAGGGGTAGCCTATGGCTACACCTTC. Its translation is CASSVGTGVAYGYTF. V usage is TRBV10-1 and J usage is TRBJ1-2; 10 bases map to TRBD1. The V gene's germline CDR1 is WNHNN and CDR2 SYGVQD (reference sequence). This CDR3 has 15 residues. J gave up 4 bases and V 4 bases, and 6 bases lay outside the gene matches.

This clone was picked up one time. This sequence joins TRBV4-1 and TRBJ2-2, with 10 nucleotides matching TRBD2. The CDR3 covers 17 residues. Germline assignment: CDR1 MGHRA and CDR2 YSYEKL. V lost 0 bases to trimming and J lost 6 bases; unmatched junction nucleotides: 7. For the CDR3, the DNA is TGCGCCAGCAGCCAAGAGATCGCTAGCGGGAGCGCCGGGGAGCTGTTTTTT. Protein product: CASSQEIASGSAGELFF.

This rearrangement joins TRBV27 to TRBJ1-1; a possible D gene is TRBD1 (6 bases). The CDR3 runs 15 residues. Between the trimmed V and J ends, which lost 0 bases and 3 bases, there was a span of 11 bases. Per the germline V gene, CDR1 is MNHEY and CDR2 is SMNVEV (reference sequence). This CDR3 reads CASSLSRQEYTEAFF. The CDR3 DNA sequence: TGTGCCAGCAGTTTATCCCGACAGGAGTACACTGAAGCTTTCTTT.

The V call is TRBV24-1, the J call TRBJ2-1, with 11 nucleotides matching TRBD2. Germline V gene data show CDR1 as KGHDR and CDR2 as SFDVKD. The CDR3 covers 17 residues. This chain's CDR3 is CATSGTSGKFSYNEQFF. CDR3 DNA: TGTGCTACCTCGGGGACTAGCGGCAAATTCTCCTACAATGAGCAGTTCTTC.

The chain is built from TRBV18 and TRBJ1-2; the D gene is possibly TRBD1 (6 bases). The germline V and J ends were trimmed by 0 bases and 4 bases, with 9 bases remaining between them. The germline V gene has CDR1 KGHSH and CDR2 LQKENI. The CDR3 has 14 amino acids. The CDR3 region has the DNA TGTGCCAGCTCACCACCTCAGGACAGCTATGGCTACACCTTC. Translated: CASSPPQDSYGYTF.